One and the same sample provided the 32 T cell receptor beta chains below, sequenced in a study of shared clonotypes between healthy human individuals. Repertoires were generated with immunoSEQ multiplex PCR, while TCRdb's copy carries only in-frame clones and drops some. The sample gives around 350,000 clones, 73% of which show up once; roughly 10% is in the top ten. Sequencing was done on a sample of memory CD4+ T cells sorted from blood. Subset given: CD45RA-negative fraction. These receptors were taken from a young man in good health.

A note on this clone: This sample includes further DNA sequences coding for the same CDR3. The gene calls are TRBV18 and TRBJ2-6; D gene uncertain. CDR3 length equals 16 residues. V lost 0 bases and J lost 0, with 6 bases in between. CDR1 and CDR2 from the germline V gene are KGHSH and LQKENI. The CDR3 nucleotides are TGTGCCAGCTCACCACCGGGTTCCTCTGGGGCCAACGTCCTGACTTTC. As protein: CASSPPGSSGANVLTF.

The CDR3 bases are TGCGCCAGCAGCTTGGAGGCGGGCAGAAACGAGCAGTACTTC. Protein sequence: CASSLEAGRNEQYF. J is TRBJ2-7 and V is TRBV5-1; D may be TRBD2 (5 bases). V lost 0 bases and J lost 5, with 12 bases in between. The CDR3 runs 14 residues. Germline V CDR1 and CDR2: SGHRS, YFSETQ.

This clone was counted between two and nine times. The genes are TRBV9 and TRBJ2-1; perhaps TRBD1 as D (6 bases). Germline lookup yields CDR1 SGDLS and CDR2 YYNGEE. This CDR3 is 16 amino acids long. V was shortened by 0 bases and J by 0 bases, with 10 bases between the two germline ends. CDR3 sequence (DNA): TGTGCCAGCAGCGTAGATACGGACAGCTCCTACAATGAGCAGTTCTTC. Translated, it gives CASSVDTDSSYNEQFF.

CDR3 nucleotide sequence: TGTGCCAGCAGGGAGCAGGCTGGGGCCAACGTCCTGACTTTC. This gives the protein CASREQAGANVLTF. This chain connects TRBV6-1 to TRBJ2-6; the D is unclear. V was cut by 6 bases and J by 2 bases, with 8 bases left in between. The V gene's germline CDR1 is MNHNS and CDR2 SASEGT. The CDR3 loop spans 14 amino acids.

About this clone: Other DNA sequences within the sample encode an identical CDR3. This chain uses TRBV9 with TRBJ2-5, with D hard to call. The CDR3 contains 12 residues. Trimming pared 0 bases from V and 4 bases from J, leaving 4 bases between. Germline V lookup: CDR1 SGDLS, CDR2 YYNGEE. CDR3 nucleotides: TGTGCCAGCAGCGTAGTCGGAGAGACCCAGTACTTC. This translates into CASSVVGETQYF.

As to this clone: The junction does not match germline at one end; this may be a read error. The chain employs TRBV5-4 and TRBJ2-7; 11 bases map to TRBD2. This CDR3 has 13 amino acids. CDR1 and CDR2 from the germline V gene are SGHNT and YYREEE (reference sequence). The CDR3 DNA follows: TGTGCCAGCAGCCCAACACCAGCCGGGACTAGCGGCTTC. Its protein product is CASSPTPAGTSGF.

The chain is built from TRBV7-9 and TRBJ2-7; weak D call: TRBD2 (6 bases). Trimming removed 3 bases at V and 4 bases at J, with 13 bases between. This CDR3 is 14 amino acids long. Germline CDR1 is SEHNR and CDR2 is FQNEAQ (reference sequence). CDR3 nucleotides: TGTGCCAGCAGCTTCCGGGAGTTGAAGTACGAGCAGTACTTC. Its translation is CASSFRELKYEQYF. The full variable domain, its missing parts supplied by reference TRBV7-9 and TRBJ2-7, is DTGVSQNPRHKITKRGQNVTFRCDPISEHNRLYWYRQTLGQGPEFLTYFQNEAQLEKSRLLSDRFSAERPKGSFSTLEIQRTEQGDSAMYLCASSFRELKYEQYFGPGTRLTVT.

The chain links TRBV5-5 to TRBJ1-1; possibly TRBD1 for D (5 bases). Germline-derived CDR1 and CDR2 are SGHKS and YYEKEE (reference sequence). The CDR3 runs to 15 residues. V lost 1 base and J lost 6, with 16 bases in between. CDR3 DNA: TGTGCCAGCAGCTTGACAGGAGGCGGGAGGGCTGAAGCTTTCTTT. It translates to CASSLTGGGRAEAFF.

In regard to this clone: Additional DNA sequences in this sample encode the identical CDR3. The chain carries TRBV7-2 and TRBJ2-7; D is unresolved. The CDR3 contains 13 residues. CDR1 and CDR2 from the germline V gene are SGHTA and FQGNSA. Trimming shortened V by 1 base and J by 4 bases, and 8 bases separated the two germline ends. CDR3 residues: CASSLGGGYEQYF. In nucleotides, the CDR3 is TGTGCCAGCAGCTTAGGGGGTGGGTACGAGCAGTACTTC. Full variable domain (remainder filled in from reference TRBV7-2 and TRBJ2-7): GAGVSQSPSNKVTEKGKDVELRCDPISGHTALYWYRQSLGQGLEFLIYFQGNSAPDKSGLPSDRFSAERTGGSVSTLTIQRTQQEDSAVYLCASSLGGGYEQYFGPGTRLTVT.

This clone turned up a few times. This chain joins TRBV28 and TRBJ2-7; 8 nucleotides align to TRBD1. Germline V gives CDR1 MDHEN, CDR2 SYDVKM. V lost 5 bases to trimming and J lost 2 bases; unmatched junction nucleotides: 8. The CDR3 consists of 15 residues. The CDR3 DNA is TGTGCCAGCAGTCAAGGCAGGGGGCGAGCCTACGAGCAGTACTTC. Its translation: CASSQGRGRAYEQYF.

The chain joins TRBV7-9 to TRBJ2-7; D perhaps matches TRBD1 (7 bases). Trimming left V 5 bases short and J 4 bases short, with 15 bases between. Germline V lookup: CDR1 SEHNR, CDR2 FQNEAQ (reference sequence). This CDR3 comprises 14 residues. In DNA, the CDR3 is TGTGCCAGCAGCCAACGGGCAGGGGGGTACGAGCAGTACTTC. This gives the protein CASSQRAGGYEQYF.

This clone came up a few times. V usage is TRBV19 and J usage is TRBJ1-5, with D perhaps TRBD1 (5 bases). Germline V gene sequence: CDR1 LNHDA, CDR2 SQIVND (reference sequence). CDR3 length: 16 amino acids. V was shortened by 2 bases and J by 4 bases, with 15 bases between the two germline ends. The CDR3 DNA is TGTGCCAGTAGTATATCTGGGGGAGGATGGAATCAGCCCCAGCATTTT. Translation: CASSISGGGWNQPQHF.

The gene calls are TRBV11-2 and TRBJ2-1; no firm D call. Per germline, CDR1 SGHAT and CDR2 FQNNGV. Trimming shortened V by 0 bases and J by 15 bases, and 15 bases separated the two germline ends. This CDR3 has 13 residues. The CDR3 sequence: CASSLDRRYHPFF. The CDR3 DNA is TGTGCCAGCAGCTTAGATAGGCGCTATCATCCGTTCTTC.

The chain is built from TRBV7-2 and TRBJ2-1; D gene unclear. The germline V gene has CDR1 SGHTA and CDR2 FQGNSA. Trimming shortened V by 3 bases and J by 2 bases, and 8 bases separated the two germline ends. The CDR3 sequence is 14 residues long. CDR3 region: CASSFRAAYNEQFF. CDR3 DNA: TGTGCCAGCAGCTTCCGGGCGGCCTACAATGAGCAGTTCTTC.

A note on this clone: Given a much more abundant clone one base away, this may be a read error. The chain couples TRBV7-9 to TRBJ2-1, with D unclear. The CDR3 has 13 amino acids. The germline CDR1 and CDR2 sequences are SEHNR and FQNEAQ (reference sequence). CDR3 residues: CAGSSPFPNEQFF. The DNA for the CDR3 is TGTGCCGGCAGCTCCCCGTTCCCCAATGAGCAGTTCTTC. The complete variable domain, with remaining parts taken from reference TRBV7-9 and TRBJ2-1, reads DTGVSQNPRHKITKRGQNVTFRCDPISEHNRLYWYRQTLGQGPEFLTYFQNEAQLEKSRLLSDRFSAERPKGSFSTLEIQRTEQGDSAMYLCAGSSPFPNEQFFGPGTRLTVL.

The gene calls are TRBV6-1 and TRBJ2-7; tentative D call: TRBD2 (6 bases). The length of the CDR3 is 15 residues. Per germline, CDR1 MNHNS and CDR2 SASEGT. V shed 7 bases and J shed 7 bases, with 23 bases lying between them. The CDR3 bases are TGTGCCAGCATGGTCACCGGGACTCTCCCCTCAGAGCAGTACTTC. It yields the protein CASMVTGTLPSEQYF.

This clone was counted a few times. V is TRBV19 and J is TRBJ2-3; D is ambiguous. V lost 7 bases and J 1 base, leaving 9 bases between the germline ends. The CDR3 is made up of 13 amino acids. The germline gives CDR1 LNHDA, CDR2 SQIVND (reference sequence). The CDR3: CASKEPRTDTQYF. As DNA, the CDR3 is TGTGCCAGTAAGGAGCCGCGCACAGATACGCAGTATTTT.

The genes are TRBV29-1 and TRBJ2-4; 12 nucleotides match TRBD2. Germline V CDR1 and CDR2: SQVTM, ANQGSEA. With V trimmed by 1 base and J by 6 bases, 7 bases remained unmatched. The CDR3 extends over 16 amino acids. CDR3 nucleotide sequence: TGCAGCGTTGAAGGACTAGCGGGAGAGGGGACAAACATTCAGTACTTC. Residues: CSVEGLAGEGTNIQYF.

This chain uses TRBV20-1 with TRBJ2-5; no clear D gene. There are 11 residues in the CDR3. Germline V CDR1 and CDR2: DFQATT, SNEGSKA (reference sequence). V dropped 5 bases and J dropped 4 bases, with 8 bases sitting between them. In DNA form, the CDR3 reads TGCAGTGCTGAACACAGAGAGACCCAGTACTTC. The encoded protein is CSAEHRETQYF.

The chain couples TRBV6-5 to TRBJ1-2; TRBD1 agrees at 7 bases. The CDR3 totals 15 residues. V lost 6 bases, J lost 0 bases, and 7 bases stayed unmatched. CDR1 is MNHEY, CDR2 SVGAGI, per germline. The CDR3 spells CASRASTGANYGYTF. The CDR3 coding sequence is TGTGCCAGCAGAGCCAGTACAGGGGCTAACTATGGCTACACCTTC.

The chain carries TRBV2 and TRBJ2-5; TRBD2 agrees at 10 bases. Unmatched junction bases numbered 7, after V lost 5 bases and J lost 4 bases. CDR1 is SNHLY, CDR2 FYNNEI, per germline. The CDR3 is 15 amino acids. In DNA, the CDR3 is TGTGCCAGCAGTTTCCTAGCGGGAGCGGGAGAGACCCAGTACTTC. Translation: CASSFLAGAGETQYF.

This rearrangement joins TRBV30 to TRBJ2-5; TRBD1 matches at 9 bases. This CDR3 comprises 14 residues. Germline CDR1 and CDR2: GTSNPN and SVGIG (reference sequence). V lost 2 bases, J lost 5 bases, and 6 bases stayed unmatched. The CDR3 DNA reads TGTGCCTGGAGTACGGGACAGGGTGGGGAGACCCAGTACTTC. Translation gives CAWSTGQGGETQYF.

The DNA of the CDR3 is TGCAGTGCTAGTTATAACAATGAGCAGTTCTTC. It yields the protein CSASYNNEQFF. The J gene is TRBJ2-1, the V gene TRBV20-1; D ambiguous. Trimming pared 3 bases from V and 5 bases from J, leaving 5 bases between. CDR1 and CDR2 from the germline V gene are DFQATT and SNEGSKA (reference sequence). This CDR3 region has 11 residues.

The CDR3 loop is CASSISVAGKNQPQHF. The CDR3, as DNA: TGTGCCAGTAGTATAAGCGTCGCAGGGAAGAATCAGCCCCAGCATTTT. The chain combines TRBV19 with TRBJ1-5, with D perhaps matching TRBD1 (5 bases). The CDR3 spans 16 residues. With 2 bases removed from V and 4 bases from J, the gap between germline ends came to 15 bases. Germline V gene data show CDR1 as LNHDA and CDR2 as SQIVND (reference sequence).

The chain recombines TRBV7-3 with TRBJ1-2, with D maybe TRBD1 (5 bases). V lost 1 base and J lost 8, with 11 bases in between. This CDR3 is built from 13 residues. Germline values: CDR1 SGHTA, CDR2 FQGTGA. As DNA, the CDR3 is TGTGCCAGCAGCTTAAGTCAGGGTTTGGGCTACACCTTC. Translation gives CASSLSQGLGYTF.

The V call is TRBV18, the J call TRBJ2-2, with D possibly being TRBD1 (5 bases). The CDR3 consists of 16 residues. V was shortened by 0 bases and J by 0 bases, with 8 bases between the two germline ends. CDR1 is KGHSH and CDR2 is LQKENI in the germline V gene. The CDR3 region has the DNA TGTGCCAGCTCACCACCGGACACCCCGAACACCGGGGAGCTGTTTTTT. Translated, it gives CASSPPDTPNTGELFF.

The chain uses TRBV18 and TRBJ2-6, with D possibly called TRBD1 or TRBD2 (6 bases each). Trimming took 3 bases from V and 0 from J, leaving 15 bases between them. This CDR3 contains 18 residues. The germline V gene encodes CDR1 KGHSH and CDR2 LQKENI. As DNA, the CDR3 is TGTGCCAGCTCACCCCTTACAGGGAGGACCTCTGGGGCCAACGTCCTGACTTTC. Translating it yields CASSPLTGRTSGANVLTF.

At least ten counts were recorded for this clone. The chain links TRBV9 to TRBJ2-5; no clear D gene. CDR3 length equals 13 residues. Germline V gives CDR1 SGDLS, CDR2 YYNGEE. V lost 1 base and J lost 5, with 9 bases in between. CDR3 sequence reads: CASSVRLGETQYF. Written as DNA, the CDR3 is TGTGCCAGCAGCGTAAGATTGGGTGAGACCCAGTACTTC.

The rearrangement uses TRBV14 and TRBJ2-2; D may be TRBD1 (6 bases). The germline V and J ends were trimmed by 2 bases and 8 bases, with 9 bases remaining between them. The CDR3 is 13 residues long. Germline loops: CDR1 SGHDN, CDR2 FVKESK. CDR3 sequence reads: CASSQHRAGELFF. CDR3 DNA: TGTGCCAGCAGCCAACACAGGGCAGGGGAGCTGTTTTTT.

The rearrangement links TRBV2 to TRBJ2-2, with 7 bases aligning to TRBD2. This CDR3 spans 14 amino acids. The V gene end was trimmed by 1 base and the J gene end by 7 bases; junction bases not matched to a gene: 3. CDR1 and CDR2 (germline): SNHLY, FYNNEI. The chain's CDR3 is CASSEGLAVGELFF. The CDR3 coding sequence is TGTGCCAGCAGTGAAGGACTAGCTGTCGGGGAGCTGTTTTTT.

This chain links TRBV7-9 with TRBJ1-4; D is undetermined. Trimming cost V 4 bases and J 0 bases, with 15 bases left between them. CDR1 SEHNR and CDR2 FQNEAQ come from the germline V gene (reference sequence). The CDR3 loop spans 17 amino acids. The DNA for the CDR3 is TGTGCCAGCAGCTATGGGGATACAAGCCCAACTAATGAAAAACTGTTTTTT. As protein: CASSYGDTSPTNEKLFF.

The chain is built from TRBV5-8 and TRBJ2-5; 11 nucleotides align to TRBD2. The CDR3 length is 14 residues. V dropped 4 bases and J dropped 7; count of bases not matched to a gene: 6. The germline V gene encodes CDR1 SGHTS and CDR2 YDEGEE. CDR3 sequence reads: CASSILAGGTTQYF. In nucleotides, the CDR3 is TGTGCCAGCAGCATCTTAGCGGGAGGGACGACCCAGTACTTC.